Given below is one T cell receptor (beta chain) in context. Its antigen is undetermined. The sample belongs to a study of T cell responses to AZD1222 COVID-19 vaccine. The wider study: Second-dose timings of about 4 or about 12 weeks were pooled.

Study observations and caveats: Repertoire sampling was restricted to post-peak T cell response timepoints. Increases in Spike-specific TCR breadth and depth were seen after two AZD1222 doses. Unmutated regions of variants are reportedly targeted by nearly half of spike-specific TCRs.

This table comes from immunoSEQ multiplex PCR, and its TCRdb copy is limited to in-frame clones, with some not included. The sample has some 120,000 clones; roughly nine tenths are singletons. This clonotype was obtained from an adult in good health. This specimen was peripheral blood, taken on day 0 of AZD1222 vaccination.

This CDR3 reads CASSPNGGGYTF. CDR3 coding DNA: TGTGCCAGCAGTCCGAATGGGGGAGGCTACACCTTC. The rearrangement links TRBV6-2 or TRBV6-3 to TRBJ1-2; D may be TRBD1 (5 bases). The germline V gene encodes CDR1 MNHEY and CDR2 SVGEGT. V lost 5 bases to trimming and J lost 8 bases, with 12 bases between them. The CDR3 sequence is 12 residues long.